A selection of T cell receptor beta chains follows, all from one sample in a study of cytomegalovirus exposure and HLA in healthy donors. Method: immunoSEQ multiplex PCR; TCRdb's copy keeps in-frame clones and lacks some. This sample has under 200,000 clones; around 85% occur once, and the top ten carry 3.5% to 4%. Sequencing input: PBMCs. Receptor source: a man aged 50 or older in good health and CMV-seronegative. Both conserved end residues are trimmed from each CDR3. Fields, in order: V gene, J gene, CDR3 protein.

TRBV6-5	TRBJ2-5	ASRDWTSGEQY
TRBV7-2	TRBJ1-5	ASSQIEGNQPQH
TRBV5-1	TRBJ2-5	ASSLLQGAQGETQY
TRBV5-1	TRBJ2-7	ASSGDSGLREQY
TRBV7-2	TRBJ2-4	ASSLDSGRAKNIQY
TRBV9	TRBJ2-1	ASSVKTSGHNEQF
TRBV14	TRBJ2-7	ASSRGLGYEQY
TRBV7-2	TRBJ2-5	ASTRRLAGIETQY
TRBV5-6	TRBJ2-2	ASSFSTGDTGELF
TRBV27	TRBJ1-4	ASSFLSTGRYEKLF
TRBV5-4	TRBJ1-3	ASRNLGGDRPPGNTIY
TRBV27	TRBJ2-2	ASSLPTGELF
TRBV7-8	TRBJ2-7	ASKGGGYEQY
TRBV13	TRBJ2-3	ASSLTRVIAQDTQY
TRBV7-3	TRBJ2-7	ASSPQGFKLLEQY
TRBV7-8	TRBJ1-6	ASSLPGGRNSPLH